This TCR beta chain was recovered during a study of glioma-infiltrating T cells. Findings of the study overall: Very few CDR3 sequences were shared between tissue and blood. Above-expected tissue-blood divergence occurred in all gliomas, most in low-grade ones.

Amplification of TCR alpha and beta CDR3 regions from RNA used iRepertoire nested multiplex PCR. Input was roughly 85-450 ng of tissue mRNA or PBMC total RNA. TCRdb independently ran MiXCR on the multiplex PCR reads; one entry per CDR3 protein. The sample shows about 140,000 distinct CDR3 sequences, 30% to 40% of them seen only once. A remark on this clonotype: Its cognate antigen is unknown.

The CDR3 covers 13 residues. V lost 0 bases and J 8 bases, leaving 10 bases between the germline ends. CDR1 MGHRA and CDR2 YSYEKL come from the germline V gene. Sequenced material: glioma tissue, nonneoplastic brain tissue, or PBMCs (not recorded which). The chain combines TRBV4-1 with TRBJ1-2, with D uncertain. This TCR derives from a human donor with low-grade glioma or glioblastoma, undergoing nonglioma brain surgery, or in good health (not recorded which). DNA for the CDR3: TGCGCCAGCAGCCAAGATATCCAGAGGGGCTACACCTTC. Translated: CASSQDIQRGYTF.